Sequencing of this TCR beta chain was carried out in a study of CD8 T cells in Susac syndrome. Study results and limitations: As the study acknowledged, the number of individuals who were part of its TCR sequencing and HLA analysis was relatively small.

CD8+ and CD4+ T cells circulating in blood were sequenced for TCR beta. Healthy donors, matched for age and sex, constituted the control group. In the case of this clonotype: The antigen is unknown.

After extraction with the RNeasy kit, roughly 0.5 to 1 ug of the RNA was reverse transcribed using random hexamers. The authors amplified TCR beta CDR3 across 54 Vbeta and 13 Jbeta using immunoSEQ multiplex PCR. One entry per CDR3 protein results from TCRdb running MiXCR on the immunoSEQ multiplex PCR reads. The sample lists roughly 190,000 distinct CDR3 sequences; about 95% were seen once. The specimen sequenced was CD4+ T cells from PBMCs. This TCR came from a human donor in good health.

This CDR3 reads CASSYQVQGVREQYF. In nucleotides, the CDR3 is TGTGCCAGCAGTTACCAAGTACAGGGCGTCCGGGAGCAGTACTTC. This sequence joins TRBV6-5 and TRBJ2-7; a weak D match, TRBD1 (6 bases). V lost 2 bases and J 7 bases, leaving 18 bases between the germline ends. The V gene's germline CDR1 is MNHEY and CDR2 SVGAGI. The CDR3 runs 15 residues.